This TCR beta chain came from a study of T cell responses to AZD1222 COVID-19 vaccine. Study-wide findings and caveats: Every sample of the repertoires postdated the peak T cell response. Spike-wide vaccine-associated CD4 TCRs dominated at 160-218 and 743-854.

With 5 bases clipped from V and 5 bases from J, the junction kept 7 bases outside the gene matches. The CDR3 covers 16 residues. The germline V gene encodes CDR1 SGHTA and CDR2 FQGTGA. Using immunoSEQ multiplex PCR, the repertoire was profiled, and TCRdb retains in-frame clones only, with some absent. The sample has 100,000 to 150,000 clones, about 93% seen once. Comment on this clone: Its matching antigen is unknown.

The sequence was obtained from an adult who received the AZD1222 COVID-19 vaccine. The material sequenced was peripheral blood, taken 28 days after the second AZD1222 dose. V and J are TRBV7-3 and TRBJ2-2; TRBD2 agrees at 11 bases. CDR3 nucleotides: TGTGCCAGCAGCCCAGGACTAGCGGGTCGAACCGGGGAGCTGTTTTTT. Its translation is CASSPGLAGRTGELFF.